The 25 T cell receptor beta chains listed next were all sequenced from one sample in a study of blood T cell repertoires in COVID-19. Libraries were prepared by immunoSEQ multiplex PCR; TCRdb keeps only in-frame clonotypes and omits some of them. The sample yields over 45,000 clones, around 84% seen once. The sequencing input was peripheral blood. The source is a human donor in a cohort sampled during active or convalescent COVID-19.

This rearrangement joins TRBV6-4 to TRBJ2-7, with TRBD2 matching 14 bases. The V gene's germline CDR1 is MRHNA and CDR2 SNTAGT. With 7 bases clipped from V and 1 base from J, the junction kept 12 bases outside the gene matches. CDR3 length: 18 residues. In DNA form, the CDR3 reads TGTGCCAGCATGAGTCCCGGGACTAGCGGGGGAAGGTCCTACGAGCAGTACTTC. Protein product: CASMSPGTSGGRSYEQYF.

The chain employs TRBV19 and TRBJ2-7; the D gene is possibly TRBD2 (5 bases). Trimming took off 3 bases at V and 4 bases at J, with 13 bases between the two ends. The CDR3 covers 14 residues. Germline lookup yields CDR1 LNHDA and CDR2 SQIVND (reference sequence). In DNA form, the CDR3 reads TGTGCCAGTAGTATTTCCGGGGAGTCGTACGAGCAGTACTTC. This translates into CASSISGESYEQYF.

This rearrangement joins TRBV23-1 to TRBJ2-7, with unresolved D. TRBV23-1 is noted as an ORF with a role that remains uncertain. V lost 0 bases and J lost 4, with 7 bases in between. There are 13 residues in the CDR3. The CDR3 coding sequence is TGCGCCAGCAGTCAATCGAATACTTACGAGCAGTACTTC. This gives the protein CASSQSNTYEQYF.

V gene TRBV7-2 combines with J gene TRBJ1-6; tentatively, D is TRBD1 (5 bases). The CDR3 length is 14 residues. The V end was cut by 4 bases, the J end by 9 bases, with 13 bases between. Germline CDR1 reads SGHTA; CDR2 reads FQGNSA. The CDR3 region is CASSSLTGGSPLHF. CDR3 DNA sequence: TGTGCCAGCAGCTCGCTGACCGGGGGTTCACCCCTCCACTTT.

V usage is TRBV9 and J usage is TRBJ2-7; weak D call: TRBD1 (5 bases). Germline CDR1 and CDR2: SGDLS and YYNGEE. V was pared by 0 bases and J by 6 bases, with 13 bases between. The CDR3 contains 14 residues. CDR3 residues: CASSVEAPGLEQYF. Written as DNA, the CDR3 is TGTGCCAGCAGCGTAGAGGCCCCAGGGCTCGAGCAGTACTTC.

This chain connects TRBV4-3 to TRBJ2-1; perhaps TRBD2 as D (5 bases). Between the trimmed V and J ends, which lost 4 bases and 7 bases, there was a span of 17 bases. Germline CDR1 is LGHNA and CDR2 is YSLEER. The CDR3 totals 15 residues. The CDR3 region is CASSRDSVLVNEQFF. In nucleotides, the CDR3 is TGCGCCAGCAGCCGGGATAGCGTATTAGTTAATGAGCAGTTCTTC.

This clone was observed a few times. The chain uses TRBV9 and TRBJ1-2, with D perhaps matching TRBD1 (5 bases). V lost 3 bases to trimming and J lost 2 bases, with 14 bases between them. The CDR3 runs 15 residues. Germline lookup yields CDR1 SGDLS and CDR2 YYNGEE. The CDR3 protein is CASSAPAQGNYGYTF. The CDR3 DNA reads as TGTGCCAGCAGCGCCCCTGCGCAGGGCAACTATGGCTACACCTTC.

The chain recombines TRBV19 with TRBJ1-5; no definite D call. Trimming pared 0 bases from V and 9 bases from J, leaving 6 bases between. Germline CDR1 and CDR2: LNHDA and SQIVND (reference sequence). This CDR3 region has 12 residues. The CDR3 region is CASSIDLGPQHF. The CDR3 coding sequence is TGTGCCAGTAGTATAGATCTAGGGCCCCAGCATTTT.

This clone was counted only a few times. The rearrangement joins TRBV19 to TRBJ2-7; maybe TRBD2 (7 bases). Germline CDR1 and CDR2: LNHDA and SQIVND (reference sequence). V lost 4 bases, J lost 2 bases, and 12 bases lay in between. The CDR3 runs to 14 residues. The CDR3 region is CASSKGGTTYEQYF. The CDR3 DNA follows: TGTGCCAGTAGTAAGGGGGGGACTACCTACGAGCAGTACTTC. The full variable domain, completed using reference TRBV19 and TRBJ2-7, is DGGITQSPKYLFRKEGQNVTLSCEQNLNHDAMYWYRQDPGQGLRLIYYSQIVNDFQKGDIAEGYSVSREKKESFPLTVTSAQKNPTAFYLCASSKGGTTYEQYFGPGTRLTVT.

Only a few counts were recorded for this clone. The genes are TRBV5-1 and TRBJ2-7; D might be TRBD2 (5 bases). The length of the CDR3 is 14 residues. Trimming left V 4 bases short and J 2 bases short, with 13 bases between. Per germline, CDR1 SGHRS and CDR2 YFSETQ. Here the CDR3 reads CASSVGSEPYEQYF. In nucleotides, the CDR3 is TGCGCCAGCAGCGTGGGGAGCGAGCCCTACGAGCAGTACTTC.

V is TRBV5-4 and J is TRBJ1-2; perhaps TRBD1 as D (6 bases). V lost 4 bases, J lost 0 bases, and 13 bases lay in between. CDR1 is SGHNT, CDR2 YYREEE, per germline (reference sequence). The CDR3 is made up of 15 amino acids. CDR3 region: CASSLPGVANYGYTF. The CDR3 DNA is TGTGCCAGCAGCCTGCCAGGGGTAGCTAACTATGGCTACACCTTC.

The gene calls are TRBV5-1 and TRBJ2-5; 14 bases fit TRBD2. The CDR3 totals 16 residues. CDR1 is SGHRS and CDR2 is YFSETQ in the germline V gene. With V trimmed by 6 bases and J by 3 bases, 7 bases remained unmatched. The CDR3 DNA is TGCGCCAGCACGGGACTAGCGGGGGCGATGGAAGAGACCCAGTACTTC. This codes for CASTGLAGAMEETQYF.

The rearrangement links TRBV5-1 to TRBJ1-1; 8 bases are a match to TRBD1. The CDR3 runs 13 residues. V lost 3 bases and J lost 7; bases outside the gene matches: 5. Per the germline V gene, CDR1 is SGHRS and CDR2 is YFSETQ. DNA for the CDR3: TGCGCCAGCAGCTCCACAGGGGGAAATGAAGCTTTCTTT. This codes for CASSSTGGNEAFF.

The CDR3 is CASSYSTSGLVEQYF. For the CDR3, the DNA is TGTGCCAGCAGTTACTCAACTAGCGGACTCGTCGAGCAGTACTTC. The chain combines TRBV6-5 with TRBJ2-7; TRBD2 matches 8 bases. Trimming cost V 0 bases and J 6 bases; bases outside gene matches: 7. The germline CDR1 and CDR2 sequences are MNHEY and SVGAGI. The CDR3 contains 15 residues.

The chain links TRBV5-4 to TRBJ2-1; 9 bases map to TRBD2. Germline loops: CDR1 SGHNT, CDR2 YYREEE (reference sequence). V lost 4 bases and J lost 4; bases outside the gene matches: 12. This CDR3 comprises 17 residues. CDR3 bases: TGTGCCAGCAGCCATGGTGGGAGGCGGGGGGGATACAATGAGCAGTTCTTC. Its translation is CASSHGGRRGGYNEQFF.

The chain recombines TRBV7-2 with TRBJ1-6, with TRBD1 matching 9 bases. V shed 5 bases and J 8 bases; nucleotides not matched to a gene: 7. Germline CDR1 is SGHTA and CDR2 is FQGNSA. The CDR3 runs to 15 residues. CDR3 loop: CASSGPGQGYSPLHF. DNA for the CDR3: TGTGCCAGCAGCGGACCGGGACAGGGCTATTCACCCCTCCACTTT.

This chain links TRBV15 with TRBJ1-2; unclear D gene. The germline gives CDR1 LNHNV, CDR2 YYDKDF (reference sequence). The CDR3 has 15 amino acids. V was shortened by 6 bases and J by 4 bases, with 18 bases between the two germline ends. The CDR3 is CATRDLDTVGYGYTF. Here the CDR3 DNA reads TGTGCCACCAGAGATCTCGACACCGTTGGCTATGGCTACACCTTC.

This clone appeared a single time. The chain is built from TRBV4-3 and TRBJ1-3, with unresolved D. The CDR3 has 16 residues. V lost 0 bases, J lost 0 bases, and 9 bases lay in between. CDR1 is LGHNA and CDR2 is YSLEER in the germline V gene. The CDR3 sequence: CASSQDTAGSGNTIYF. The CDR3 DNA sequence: TGCGCCAGCAGCCAAGATACGGCAGGCTCTGGAAACACCATATATTTT.

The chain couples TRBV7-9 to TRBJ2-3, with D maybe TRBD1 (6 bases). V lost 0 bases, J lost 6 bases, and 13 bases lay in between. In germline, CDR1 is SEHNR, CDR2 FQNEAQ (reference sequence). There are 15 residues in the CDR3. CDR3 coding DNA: TGTGCCAGCAGCTTAGCCATTGGGGGCGGCGATACGCAGTATTTT. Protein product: CASSLAIGGGDTQYF.

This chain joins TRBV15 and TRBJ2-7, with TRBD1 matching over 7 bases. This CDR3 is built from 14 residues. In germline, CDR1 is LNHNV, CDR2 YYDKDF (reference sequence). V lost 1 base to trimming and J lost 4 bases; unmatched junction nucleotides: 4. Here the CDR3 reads CATSRGGRGYEQYF. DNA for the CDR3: TGTGCCACCAGCAGAGGGGGCAGGGGGTACGAGCAGTACTTC.

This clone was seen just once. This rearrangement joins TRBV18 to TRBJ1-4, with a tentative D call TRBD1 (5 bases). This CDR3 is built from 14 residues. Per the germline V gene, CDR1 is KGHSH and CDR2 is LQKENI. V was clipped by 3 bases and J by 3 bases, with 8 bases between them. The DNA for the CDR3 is TGTGCCAGCTCACCCGGGGGAGCTAATGAAAAACTGTTTTTT. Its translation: CASSPGGANEKLFF.

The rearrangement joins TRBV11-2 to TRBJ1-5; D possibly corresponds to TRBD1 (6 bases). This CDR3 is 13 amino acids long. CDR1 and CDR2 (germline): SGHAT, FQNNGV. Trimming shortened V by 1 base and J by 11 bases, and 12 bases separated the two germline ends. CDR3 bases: TGTGCCAGCAGCTTAGTTCAGGGGTCGTCCCAGCATTTT. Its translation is CASSLVQGSSQHF. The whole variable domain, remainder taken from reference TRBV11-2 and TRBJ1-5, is EAGVAQSPRYKIIEKRQSVAFWCNPISGHATLYWYQQILGQGPKLLIQFQNNGVVDDSQLPKDRFSAERLKGVDSTLKIQPAKLEDSAVYLCASSLVQGSSQHFGDGTRLSIL.

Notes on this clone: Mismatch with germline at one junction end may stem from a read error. The CDR3 here is CASSLRGSGAANTGELFF. The CDR3 coding sequence is TGTGCTAGCAGCTTAAGGGGTAGCGGGGCCGCGAACACCGGGGAGCTGTTTTTT. The chain recombines TRBV7-7 with TRBJ2-2, with 8 nucleotides matching TRBD2. In germline, CDR1 is SSHAT, CDR2 FNYEAQ (reference sequence). The CDR3 runs to 18 residues.

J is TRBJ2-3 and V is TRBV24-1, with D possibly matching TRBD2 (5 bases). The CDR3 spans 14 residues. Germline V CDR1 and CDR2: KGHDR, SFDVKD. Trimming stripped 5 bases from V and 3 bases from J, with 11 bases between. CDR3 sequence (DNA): TGTGCCACCAGTGGCGAGGGTTCGACAGATACGCAGTATTTT. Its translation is CATSGEGSTDTQYF.

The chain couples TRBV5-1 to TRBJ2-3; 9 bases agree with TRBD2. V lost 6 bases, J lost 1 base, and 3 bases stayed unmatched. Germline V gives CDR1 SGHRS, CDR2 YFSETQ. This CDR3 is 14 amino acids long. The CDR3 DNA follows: TGCGCCAGCACGATAGCGGGGGGCACAGATACGCAGTATTTT. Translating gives CASTIAGGTDTQYF.